This record concerns one TCR beta chain sequence. This CDR3 has 13 amino acids. Specified time point: peripheral blood 6 weeks after treatment start. The entry originates in a study of PD-L1 blockade in urothelial cancer. As for the study in general: Beginning in the mid-2010s, patients received atezolizumab, given as 1,200 mg intravenously every 3 weeks. Prior chemotherapy regimens per patient numbered 0 to 3.

Data came from immunoSEQ multiplex PCR; TCRdb stores just in-frame clones and leaves some out. The data hold 95,000 to 130,000 clones, with roughly 90% observed a single time. The chain recombines TRBV21-1 with TRBJ2-7; no check of the table's D call, TRBD1, against the DNA was made. TRBV21-1 represents a pseudogene. Source: PBMCs, taken around atezolizumab (anti-PD-L1) treatment. The sequence derives from a man aged 60 to 75 with urothelial cancer. The CDR3 here is CASSAPQGNEQYF. CDR3 nucleotides: TGTGCCAGCAGCGCCCCGCAGGGTAACGAGCAGTACTTC.